The next 20 T cell receptor beta chains were all read from a single sample in a study of spatial heterogeneity in lung cancer. As for time point: sample taken at primary tumor resection. Whole RNA from tumor, nontumor lung or frozen PBMC was sequenced unsorted. TCRdb fed the 5' RACE reads into MiXCR, producing one record per CDR3 protein. The table shows about 10,000 distinct CDR3 sequences, with 4.5% to 7% occurring only once. The sequences come from PBMCs, collected at surgery. All receptors come from a male donor with early-stage non-small cell lung cancer.

CDR3 DNA sequence: TGTGCCAGCGGGGCCCCGTATGGGACAGGTTTAGCGTCTAACTATGGCTACACCTTC. The encoded protein is CASGAPYGTGLASNYGYTF. This chain joins TRBV28 and TRBJ1-2, with TRBD1 matching over 8 bases. Germline V gene sequence: CDR1 MDHEN, CDR2 SYDVKM. V gave up 8 bases and J gave up 0 bases; unmatched junction bases: 20. This CDR3 contains 19 residues.

This clonotype was detected many times. This chain links TRBV10-3 with TRBJ2-7; 10 bases agree with TRBD1. The germline CDR1 and CDR2 sequences are ENHRY and SYGVKD. With V trimmed by 3 bases and J by 5 bases, 7 bases remained unmatched. The CDR3 extends over 15 amino acids. CDR3 sequence reads: CAISDTRDRGHEQYF. For the CDR3, the DNA is TGTGCCATCAGTGACACCCGGGACAGGGGACACGAGCAGTACTTC.

By share, this clonotype ranks as medium-sized. J is TRBJ1-1 and V is TRBV7-8; D remains unclear. With 3 bases removed from V and 1 base from J, the gap between germline ends came to 6 bases. CDR3 length equals 13 residues. Looked up from germline, CDR1 is SGHVS and CDR2 is FQNEAQ. As DNA, the CDR3 is TGTGCCAGCAGCTTCACGGGGAACACTGAAGCTTTCTTT. This sequence encodes CASSFTGNTEAFF.

There are many counts of this clonotype. This chain links TRBV7-2 with TRBJ1-1; D gene ambiguous. Trimming left V 5 bases short and J 4 bases short, with 8 bases between. The CDR3 consists of 12 residues. Germline-derived CDR1 and CDR2 are SGHTA and FQGNSA. CDR3 protein: CASSPYPTEAFF. Here the CDR3 DNA reads TGTGCCAGCAGCCCATATCCCACTGAAGCTTTCTTT.

This clonotype was counted ten times or more. This chain uses TRBV7-3 with TRBJ2-5; D might be TRBD2 (6 bases). The V gene lost 2 bases and the J gene lost 3 bases, with 13 bases spanning the gap. The CDR3 extends over 15 amino acids. Germline V lookup: CDR1 SGHTA, CDR2 FQGTGA. The CDR3 spells CASSLGGAGEETQYF. As DNA, the CDR3 is TGTGCCAGCAGCTTAGGAGGGGCCGGGGAAGAGACCCAGTACTTC.

This clonotype was picked up many times. The V call is TRBV6-6, the J call TRBJ2-1; 13 bases align to TRBD2. The germline V gene has CDR1 MNHNY and CDR2 SVGAGI (reference sequence). There are 16 residues in the CDR3. The trim removed 2 bases at V and 4 bases at J, leaving 2 bases unmatched. The CDR3 DNA sequence: TGTGCCAGCAGTTACGGACTAGCGGGAGAGTACAATGAGCAGTTCTTC. The encoded protein is CASSYGLAGEYNEQFF.

This clonotype appeared many times. This chain joins TRBV20-1 and TRBJ1-1; D gene uncertain. This CDR3 comprises 13 residues. V was clipped by 4 bases and J by 0 bases, with 9 bases between them. Germline V CDR1 and CDR2: DFQATT, SNEGSKA (reference sequence). The DNA for the CDR3 is TGCAGTGCTACTAGTCCGGTGAACACTGAAGCTTTCTTT. Encoded protein: CSATSPVNTEAFF.

This clonotype was counted between two and nine times. The rearrangement links TRBV10-3 to TRBJ2-3; TRBD2 agrees at 9 bases. Germline V gene sequence: CDR1 ENHRY, CDR2 SYGVKD. The CDR3 has 16 amino acids. V shed 3 bases and J 3 bases; nucleotides not matched to a gene: 7. CDR3 loop: CAISERAGGATDTQYF. The DNA for the CDR3 is TGTGCCATCAGTGAACGAGCGGGGGGTGCGACAGATACGCAGTATTTT.

By its share, this clonotype is medium-sized. The gene calls are TRBV7-6 and TRBJ1-2; D not certain. There are 15 residues in the CDR3. In germline, CDR1 is SGHVS, CDR2 FNYEAQ. Trimming stripped 5 bases from V and 4 bases from J, with 17 bases between. Here the CDR3 reads CASSPSNPGPYGYTF. CDR3 nucleotide sequence: TGTGCCAGCAGCCCTTCGAACCCTGGCCCCTATGGCTACACCTTC. Full variable domain (outside the CDR3, taken from reference TRBV7-6 and TRBJ1-2): GAGVSQSPRYKVTKRGQDVALRCDPISGHVSLYWYRQALGQGPEFLTYFNYEAQQDKSGLPNDRFSAERPEGSISTLTIQRTEQRDSAMYRCASSPSNPGPYGYTFGSGTRLTVV.

This clonotype is labeled as medium-sized (0.01 to 0.1%). V is TRBV4-3 and J is TRBJ2-3; D is perhaps TRBD2 (6 bases). V lost 0 bases and J lost 5, with 15 bases in between. In germline, CDR1 is LGHNA, CDR2 YSLEER. The CDR3 is made up of 16 amino acids. CDR3 DNA sequence: TGCGCCAGCAGCCAAGATCACGGGGGTTTCGAAGATACGCAGTATTTT. Translating gives CASSQDHGGFEDTQYF.

This clonotype is medium-sized. CDR3 region: CASSFNRDVEAFF. The CDR3 region has the DNA TGTGCCAGCAGCTTCAACAGGGATGTTGAAGCTTTCTTT. The V and J genes are TRBV11-2 and TRBJ1-1; a weak D match, TRBD1 (6 bases). CDR1 SGHAT and CDR2 FQNNGV come from the germline V gene. This CDR3 spans 13 amino acids. The ends were cut back, 3 bases at V and 7 bases at J, with 12 bases in the middle.

This clonotype is labeled as medium-sized. The genes are TRBV9 and TRBJ2-3, with D possibly matching TRBD2 (5 bases). Trimming took off 3 bases at V and 8 bases at J, with 10 bases between the two ends. CDR3 size: 12 residues. CDR1 and CDR2 (germline): SGDLS, YYNGEE. The CDR3 region has the DNA TGTGCCAGCAGCGAGGGAGAGACTACGCAGTATTTT. Protein sequence: CASSEGETTQYF.

This clonotype was seen only a few times. The V gene is TRBV28, the J gene TRBJ2-7; the D is unclear. The CDR3 is 15 amino acids. Germline values: CDR1 MDHEN, CDR2 SYDVKM. V lost 1 base and J 0 bases, leaving 10 bases between the germline ends. This chain's CDR3 is CASSLSATSSYEQYF. In DNA, the CDR3 is TGTGCCAGCAGTTTATCGGCTACCAGCTCCTACGAGCAGTACTTC.

In the case of this clonotype: This clone may be a read error of a much larger clone one base away. The rearrangement joins TRBV6-2 or TRBV6-3 to TRBJ1-1; unclear D gene. There are 13 residues in the CDR3. Germline values: CDR1 MNHEY, CDR2 SVGEGT. The V end was cut by 2 bases, the J end by 1 base, with 5 bases between. The CDR3 sequence: CASSYRGNTEAFF. The CDR3 DNA reads as TGTGCCAGCAGTTACCGAGGGAACACTGAAGCTTTCTTT.

The sample holds many counts of this clonotype. The CDR3 bases are TGTGCCAGCAGCTTAAATCCCCCACGGCCGAACACCGGGGAGCTGTTTTTT. Translation: CASSLNPPRPNTGELFF. The gene calls are TRBV7-3 and TRBJ2-2; D gene unclear. Deletions cut 1 base from V and 0 bases from J, with 12 bases between. Germline assignment: CDR1 SGHTA and CDR2 FQGTGA. This CDR3 spans 17 amino acids.

At least ten counts were recorded for this clonotype. The genes are TRBV11-3 and TRBJ1-1, with a tentative D call TRBD1 (6 bases). V lost 0 bases and J lost 8, with 13 bases in between. Germline CDR1 is SGHNT and CDR2 is YENEEA. The CDR3 totals 14 residues. The CDR3 coding sequence is TGTGCCAGCAGCTTAGAGGGGGCGAGGAGCGAAGCTTTCTTT. Its protein product is CASSLEGARSEAFF.

This clonotype was detected ten times or more. The chain couples TRBV29-1 to TRBJ1-1; TRBD1 matches 7 bases. Trimming at V came to 4 bases and at J to 1 base, leaving 9 bases not matched to a gene. CDR1 is SQVTM and CDR2 is ANQGSEA in the germline V gene. This CDR3 region has 15 residues. The CDR3: CSVGGGQSWNTEAFF. Written as DNA, the CDR3 is TGCAGCGTTGGAGGGGGACAGTCTTGGAACACTGAAGCTTTCTTT.

This clonotype was detected many times. This rearrangement joins TRBV20-1 to TRBJ2-7; D possibly matches TRBD1 or TRBD2 (6 bases each). Trimming pared 1 base from V and 5 bases from J, leaving 15 bases between. CDR1 is DFQATT, CDR2 SNEGSKA, per germline (reference sequence). CDR3 length: 14 residues. Here the CDR3 DNA reads TGCAGTGCTAGAGCGACGGGAGACAGGAACGAGCAGTACTTC. Amino acid sequence: CSARATGDRNEQYF.

By share of the sample, this clonotype is medium-sized. The V and J genes are TRBV20-1 and TRBJ1-1, with D unresolved. Trimming shortened V by 3 bases and J by 10 bases, and 6 bases separated the two germline ends. Per germline, CDR1 DFQATT and CDR2 SNEGSKA (reference sequence). The CDR3 spans 9 residues. The CDR3 here is CSARRSAFF. For the CDR3, the DNA is TGCAGTGCTAGGAGGTCAGCTTTCTTT.

This clonotype was observed many times. The chain joins TRBV29-1 to TRBJ2-1; 11 bases map to TRBD2. V gave up 3 bases and J gave up 5 bases; unmatched junction bases: 3. CDR1 and CDR2 (germline): SQVTM, ANQGSEA. The CDR3 is 14 amino acids. CDR3 nucleotides: TGCAGCGTTGAGACTAGCGGGGTACACAATGAGCAGTTCTTC. Amino acids: CSVETSGVHNEQFF.